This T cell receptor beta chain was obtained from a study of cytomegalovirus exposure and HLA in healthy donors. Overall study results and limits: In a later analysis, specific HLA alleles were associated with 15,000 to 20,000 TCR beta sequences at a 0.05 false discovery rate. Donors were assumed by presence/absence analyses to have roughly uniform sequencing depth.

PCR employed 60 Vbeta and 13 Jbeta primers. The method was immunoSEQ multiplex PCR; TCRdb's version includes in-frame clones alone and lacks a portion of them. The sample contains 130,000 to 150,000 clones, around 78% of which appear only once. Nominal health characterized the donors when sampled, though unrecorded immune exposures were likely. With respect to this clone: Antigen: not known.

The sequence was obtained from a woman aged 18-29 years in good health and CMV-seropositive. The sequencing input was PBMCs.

CDR3 bases: TGTGCCAGTATGACCCCCGGGACTAGCGGGGTTTACAATGAGCAGTTCTTC. Amino acids: CASMTPGTSGVYNEQFF. The V and J genes are TRBV19 and TRBJ2-1; 13 bases agree with TRBD2. Germline CDR1 LNHDA, CDR2 SQIVND (reference sequence). After removal of 7 bases from V and 4 bases from J, the junction contained 10 bases not matched to a gene. This CDR3 spans 17 amino acids.